This TCR beta chain is from a study of cytotoxic CD8 clonotypes in ibrutinib-treated CLL. The wider study: Of the patients, eleven to twelve were relapsed/refractory, about 15 treatment-naive and under 18 IGHV unmutated. Investigators collected response samples after a median around 12 months of treatment, range 6 to 36.

A note on this clone: Its cognate antigen is unknown.

Whole-study results and caveats: Clonality increased with ibrutinib response but returned toward baseline at progression.

Extraction of around 2 micrograms of genomic DNA from cryopreserved PBMCs supplied material for TCR beta libraries. Sequencing used immunoSEQ multiplex PCR; TCRdb keeps in-frame clones, though not all of them. Of roughly 220,000 clones in the sample, just under 80% are singletons; the top ten hold approximately 10%. Germline CDR1 LNHDA, CDR2 SQIVND (reference sequence). CDR3 length equals 13 residues. Trimming cost V 5 bases and J 6 bases, with 13 bases left between them. The receptor was derived from a human donor with chronic lymphocytic leukemia. This rearrangement joins TRBV19 to TRBJ1-2; a weak D match, TRBD1 (6 bases). The sequenced sample was PBMCs, obtained after 12 months of ibrutinib treatment. The CDR3 region is CASSWAGDHGYTF. The CDR3 coding sequence is TGTGCCAGTAGTTGGGCAGGGGATCATGGCTACACCTTC.